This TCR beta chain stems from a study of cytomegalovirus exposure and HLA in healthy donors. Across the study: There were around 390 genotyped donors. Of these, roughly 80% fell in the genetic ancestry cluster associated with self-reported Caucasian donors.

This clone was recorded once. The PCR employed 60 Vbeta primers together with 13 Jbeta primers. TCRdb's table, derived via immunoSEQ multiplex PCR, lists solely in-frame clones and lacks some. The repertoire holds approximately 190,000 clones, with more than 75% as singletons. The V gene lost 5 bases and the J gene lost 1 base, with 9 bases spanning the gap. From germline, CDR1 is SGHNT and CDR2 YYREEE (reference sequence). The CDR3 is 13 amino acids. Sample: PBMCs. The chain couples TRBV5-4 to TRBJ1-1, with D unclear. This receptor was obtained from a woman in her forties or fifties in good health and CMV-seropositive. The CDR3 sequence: CASRFDWNTEAFF. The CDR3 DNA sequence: TGTGCCAGCAGATTTGACTGGAACACTGAAGCTTTCTTT.